Detailed here is one T cell receptor (beta chain). Its specificity is unknown. Locally advanced or metastatic urothelial carcinoma affected the patients. These data originate in a study of PD-L1 blockade in urothelial cancer. The wider study: Blood was evaluated 3 weeks (second dose) and 6 weeks after therapy began.

Study-wide points: Pretreatment peripheral blood TCR clonality that fell below the median predicted better survival among the patients studied.

Method: immunoSEQ multiplex PCR; TCRdb's copy keeps in-frame clones and lacks some. The sample holds about 74,000 clones, approximately 80% seen once. CDR1 is SGHDN, CDR2 FVKESK, per germline. The CDR3 is 15 amino acids. The V segment lost 3 bases and the J segment 6 bases; nucleotides outside the gene matches: 4. This chain uses TRBV14 with TRBJ2-1; 11 bases are a match to TRBD2. This specimen was PBMCs, taken around atezolizumab (anti-PD-L1) treatment. The receptor was derived from a man between 65 and 85 years old with urothelial cancer. The CDR3 DNA follows: TGTGCCAGCAGCCAGGCGGGACTAGCGGCCAATGAGCAGTTCTTC. This translates into CASSQAGLAANEQFF.